The sequence of this TCR beta chain was determined in a study of CD8 T cells in ankylosing spondylitis. The V gene's germline CDR1 is LGHDT and CDR2 YNNKEL (reference sequence). The CDR3 totals 15 residues. Losses at the gene ends were 7 bases for V and 8 bases for J; bases not matched to a gene: 12. Remarks on this clonotype: Its target is unknown.

General observations from the study: In the blood and synovial fluid of reactive arthritis, some motif variants had been previously reported.

Quantitative 5'-RACE with molecular barcodes generated TCR beta libraries. TCRdb processed the 5' RACE reads anew with MiXCR; each CDR3 protein has one entry. The sample includes more than 200,000 distinct CDR3 sequences, more than 20% seen only once; the top ten take 0.6% to 0.75%. Sequencing input: blood, either unsorted or a sorted T cell fraction (not recorded which). This sequence was found in a male donor with ankylosing spondylitis or in good health (not recorded which). V usage is TRBV3-1 and J usage is TRBJ2-1; 9 bases are a match to TRBD2. The chain's CDR3 is CASNQEILAGHEQFF. In DNA, the CDR3 is TGTGCCAGCAATCAAGAGATCCTAGCGGGGCATGAGCAGTTCTTC.